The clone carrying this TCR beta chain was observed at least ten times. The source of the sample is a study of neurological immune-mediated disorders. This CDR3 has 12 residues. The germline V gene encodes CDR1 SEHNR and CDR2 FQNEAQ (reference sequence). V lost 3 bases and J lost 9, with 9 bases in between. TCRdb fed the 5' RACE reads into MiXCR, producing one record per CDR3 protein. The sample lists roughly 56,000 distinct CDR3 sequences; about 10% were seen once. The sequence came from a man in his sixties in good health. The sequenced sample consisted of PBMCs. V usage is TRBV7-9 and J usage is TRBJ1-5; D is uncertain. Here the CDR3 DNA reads TGTGCCAGCAGCTTGAGGAATTCGCCCCAGCATTTT. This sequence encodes CASSLRNSPQHF.